Below are 19 T cell receptor beta chains sequenced from a single sample in a study of cytomegalovirus exposure and HLA in healthy donors. The PCR had 60 Vbeta and 13 Jbeta primers. Produced via immunoSEQ multiplex PCR; TCRdb's table is partial and in-frame only. The table records 250,000 or so clones, around 90% of them present only once. The sequencing sample was made of PBMCs. These TCRs come from a girl aged 2 to 10 in good health and CMV-seronegative.

V usage is TRBV9 and J usage is TRBJ2-1, with 8 nucleotides matching TRBD2. The length of the CDR3 is 17 residues. Germline lookup yields CDR1 SGDLS and CDR2 YYNGEE. J was trimmed by 3 bases and V by 3 bases; bases with no gene match: 11. The CDR3 here is CASSDKGGTSGYNEQFF. Written as DNA, the CDR3 is TGTGCCAGCAGCGACAAAGGGGGAACTAGCGGCTACAATGAGCAGTTCTTC.

The CDR3 DNA reads TGTGCCAGCAGTCGGTTGATCACCGGGGAGCTGTTTTTT. Translation gives CASSRLITGELFF. V usage is TRBV27 and J usage is TRBJ2-2; unclear D gene. V lost 5 bases and J 4 bases, leaving 8 bases between the germline ends. The CDR3 loop spans 13 amino acids. Germline CDR1 is MNHEY and CDR2 is SMNVEV (reference sequence).

This chain uses TRBV4-1 with TRBJ1-5; the D gene is possibly TRBD1 (5 bases). Trimming stripped 0 bases from V and 4 bases from J, with 13 bases between. The length of the CDR3 is 16 residues. Germline CDR1 and CDR2: MGHRA and YSYEKL. CDR3 loop: CASSQEGAGKNQPQHF. CDR3 DNA sequence: TGCGCCAGCAGCCAAGAGGGTGCAGGGAAAAATCAGCCCCAGCATTTT.

The gene calls are TRBV6-4 and TRBJ1-1; TRBD1 matches at 9 bases. With 6 bases clipped from V and 4 bases from J, the junction kept 3 bases outside the gene matches. CDR3 length: 13 amino acids. Germline CDR1 reads MRHNA; CDR2 reads SNTAGT. This chain's CDR3 is CASRETGGTEAFF. The CDR3 DNA sequence: TGTGCCAGCAGAGAGACAGGGGGCACTGAAGCTTTCTTT.

This chain joins TRBV2 and TRBJ2-2; 7 nucleotides align to TRBD2. CDR3 length: 13 amino acids. CDR1 and CDR2 from the germline V gene are SNHLY and FYNNEI. Trimming removed 8 bases from V and 6 bases from J; junction bases left unmatched: 6. CDR3 protein: CASGIGGAGELFF. The CDR3 DNA is TGTGCCAGCGGAATTGGGGGGGCCGGGGAGCTGTTTTTT.

The chain uses TRBV4-2 and TRBJ2-1, with 7 bases fitting TRBD2. The germline V gene has CDR1 LGHNA and CDR2 YNFKEQ. The V and J ends lost 4 bases and 7 bases, in that order; junction bases with no gene match: 10. The CDR3 is 15 amino acids. CDR3 DNA: TGTGCCAGCAGCCGCCGCGGACTAGTTTGGAATGAGCAGTTCTTC. It translates to CASSRRGLVWNEQFF.

As regards this clone: One end of the junction is discordant with germline, which a read error may explain. Other nucleotide sequences from this sample produce the same CDR3. V usage is TRBV6-5 and J usage is TRBJ1-2, with 9 nucleotides matching TRBD1. Germline loops: CDR1 MNHEY, CDR2 SVGAGI. The CDR3 extends over 16 amino acids. The CDR3 sequence is CASSYLNKGQGHGYTF. CDR3 coding DNA: TGCGCCAGCAGTTACCTGAATAAAGGACAGGGGCATGGCTACACCTTC.

The chain joins TRBV19 to TRBJ1-4; TRBD1 is a possible D gene (6 bases). Germline CDR1 LNHDA, CDR2 SQIVND (reference sequence). The CDR3 loop spans 15 amino acids. V was pared by 5 bases and J by 7 bases, with 17 bases between. The CDR3 DNA reads as TGTGCCAGTAGTGGGCACAGGGACGGTAGTGAAAAACTGTTTTTT. This sequence encodes CASSGHRDGSEKLFF.

The chain is built from TRBV6-4 and TRBJ1-2; D is uncertain. The CDR3 covers 13 residues. V shed 0 bases and J shed 4 bases, with 6 bases lying between them. The germline V gene encodes CDR1 MRHNA and CDR2 SNTAGT. CDR3 nucleotides: TGTGCCAGCAGTGACTCCAGGTCCTATGGCTACACCTTC. Encoded protein: CASSDSRSYGYTF.

On this clone itself: Its ends do not fully match the called genes, so a read error is possible. The chain is built from TRBV7-9 and TRBJ1-2, with 7 bases aligning to TRBD1. The CDR3 totals 14 residues. The germline gives CDR1 SEHNR, CDR2 FQNEAQ (reference sequence). This CDR3 is CSSSATTGYYGYTF. As DNA, the CDR3 is TGTTCCAGCAGCGCTACGACAGGGTACTATGGCTACACCTTC.

This chain connects TRBV11-2 to TRBJ1-5; TRBD1 matches at 9 bases. Germline values: CDR1 SGHAT, CDR2 FQNNGV. V was pared by 1 base and J by 4 bases, with 5 bases of the junction left unmatched. CDR3 length: 16 amino acids. This chain's CDR3 is CASSLGRTGANQPQHF. The CDR3 DNA sequence: TGTGCCAGCAGCTTAGGTCGGACAGGGGCTAATCAGCCCCAGCATTTT.

The chain joins TRBV15 to TRBJ1-3; TRBD1 agrees at 8 bases. There are 16 residues in the CDR3. CDR1 LNHNV and CDR2 YYDKDF come from the germline V gene (reference sequence). With 1 base clipped from V and 2 bases from J, the junction kept 4 bases outside the gene matches. The CDR3 spells CATSRGQQGAGNTIYF. CDR3 DNA: TGTGCCACCAGCAGAGGACAACAGGGGGCTGGAAACACCATATATTTT.

In this sample, this clone turned up a few times. The rearrangement links TRBV25-1 to TRBJ1-1; 8 positions match TRBD1. CDR3 size: 12 residues. CDR1 is MGHDK and CDR2 is SYGVNS in the germline V gene. J lost 7 bases, V lost 10 bases, and 8 bases had no gene match. Here the CDR3 DNA reads TGTGCCACCATGGACAGGGTTGGTGAAGCTTTCTTT. Its translation: CATMDRVGEAFF.

This chain links TRBV28 with TRBJ1-2; 9 bases match TRBD1. The CDR3 spans 14 residues. V was clipped by 4 bases and J by 3 bases; unmatched bases: 3. CDR1 and CDR2 from the germline V gene are MDHEN and SYDVKM. The CDR3 DNA sequence: TGTGCCAGCAGTTGGGACAGGGCTGACTATGGCTACACCTTC. Its protein product is CASSWDRADYGYTF.

In nucleotides, the CDR3 is TGTGCCTGGAGTGCACGGAGCACAGATACGCAGTATTTT. Its translation is CAWSARSTDTQYF. The chain carries TRBV30 and TRBJ2-3; D call uncertain. The V end was cut by 1 base, the J end by 0 bases, with 5 bases between. Germline-derived CDR1 and CDR2 are GTSNPN and SVGIG (reference sequence). CDR3 size: 13 residues.

This chain links TRBV5-6 with TRBJ2-7; D uncertain. Germline CDR1 SGHDT, CDR2 YYEEEE. With 0 bases removed from V and 5 bases from J, the gap between germline ends came to 3 bases. CDR3 length equals 11 residues. CDR3 protein: CASSLGHEQYF. The CDR3 DNA follows: TGTGCCAGCAGCTTGGGGCACGAGCAGTACTTC.

CDR3 sequence: CASSSTGANYGYTF. CDR3 bases: TGTGCCAGCAGCTCCACAGGGGCAAACTATGGCTACACCTTC. V is TRBV5-6 and J is TRBJ1-2, with 7 positions matching TRBD1. Germline assignment: CDR1 SGHDT and CDR2 YYEEEE. CDR3 length equals 14 residues. V shed 3 bases and J 2 bases; nucleotides not matched to a gene: 4.

This rearrangement joins TRBV18 to TRBJ2-7, with TRBD1 matching over 9 bases. Losses at the gene ends were 5 bases for V and 4 bases for J; bases not matched to a gene: 9. Germline CDR1 KGHSH, CDR2 LQKENI. The CDR3 sequence is 15 residues long. The CDR3 spells CASSSEQGAGYEQYF. The CDR3 DNA reads as TGTGCCAGCTCATCCGAACAGGGGGCCGGGTACGAGCAGTACTTC.

The count of this clone is one. The chain is built from TRBV5-1 and TRBJ1-2, with D uncertain. The CDR3 loop spans 14 amino acids. Per germline, CDR1 SGHRS and CDR2 YFSETQ. Deletions cut 4 bases from V and 4 bases from J, with 14 bases between. For the CDR3, the DNA is TGCGCCAGCAGCCTAAACGACACTCCCTATGGCTACACCTTC. Amino acids: CASSLNDTPYGYTF.